The 16 T cell receptor beta chains reported below all come from one sample, sequenced in a study of cytomegalovirus exposure and HLA in healthy donors. PCR involved 60 Vbeta and 13 Jbeta primers. Here immunoSEQ multiplex PCR was the method, and the copy in TCRdb shows in-frame clones only, minus some. The sample includes roughly 190,000 clones, about 86% of them seen just once. Sequencing was done on a sample of PBMCs. Receptors originate from a man aged 40-50 years in good health and CMV-seropositive.

This chain uses TRBV2 with TRBJ2-1, with D possibly being TRBD2 (5 bases). V gave up 8 bases and J gave up 3 bases, with 8 bases separating them. Per germline, CDR1 SNHLY and CDR2 FYNNEI. This CDR3 is 12 amino acids long. The CDR3 nucleotides read TGTGCCAGCGATCGGGACTACAATGAGCAGTTCTTC. This encodes CASDRDYNEQFF.

V gene TRBV11-2 combines with J gene TRBJ2-1, with 7 bases fitting TRBD1. Looked up from germline, CDR1 is SGHAT and CDR2 is FQNNGV. The length of the CDR3 is 13 residues. Unmatched junction bases numbered 13, after V lost 5 bases and J lost 15 bases. CDR3 protein: CASSLTGPRRPFF. For the CDR3, the DNA is TGTGCCAGCAGCCTGACAGGGCCGAGGCGGCCGTTCTTC. Using reference TRBV11-2 and TRBJ2-1 for the parts outside the CDR3, the full variable domain is EAGVAQSPRYKIIEKRQSVAFWCNPISGHATLYWYQQILGQGPKLLIQFQNNGVVDDSQLPKDRFSAERLKGVDSTLKIQPAKLEDSAVYLCASSLTGPRRPFFGPGTRLTVL.

The chain employs TRBV19 and TRBJ1-2; D unclear. CDR1 and CDR2 from the germline V gene are LNHDA and SQIVND (reference sequence). The CDR3 contains 13 residues. Trimming removed 3 bases from V and 8 bases from J, with 13 bases in between. CDR3 nucleotides: TGTGCCAGTAGTATGGGCCCCCTGCTAGGCTACACCTTC. Encoded protein: CASSMGPLLGYTF.

The chain combines TRBV5-1 with TRBJ2-2; 8 bases agree with TRBD1. The CDR3 is 14 amino acids. After removal of 4 bases from V and 6 bases from J, the junction contained 5 bases not matched to a gene. Germline CDR1 and CDR2: SGHRS and YFSETQ. The CDR3 DNA is TGCGCCAGCAGCGCGGGACAGGCGGCCGGGGAGCTGTTTTTT. Protein sequence: CASSAGQAAGELFF. Combining the CDR3 with reference TRBV5-1 and TRBJ2-2 gives the whole variable domain KAGVTQTPRYLIKTRGQQVTLSCSPISGHRSVSWYQQTPGQGLQFLFEYFSETQRNKGNFPGRFSGRQFSNSRSEMNVSTLELGDSALYLCASSAGQAAGELFFGEGSRLTVL.

The V call is TRBV4-2, the J call TRBJ2-7; D uncertain. This CDR3 is 14 amino acids long. V lost 3 bases and J 4 bases, leaving 13 bases between the germline ends. Germline V CDR1 and CDR2: LGHNA, YNFKEQ. CDR3 in amino acids: CASSQGQLQYEQYF. CDR3 DNA: TGTGCCAGCAGCCAGGGCCAACTGCAATACGAGCAGTACTTC.

The chain joins TRBV4-3 to TRBJ2-4; D gene uncertain. The V and J ends lost 1 base and 6 bases respectively, with 13 bases between them. The CDR3 length is 15 residues. Germline CDR1 is LGHNA and CDR2 is YSLEER. The chain's CDR3 is CASSQVLGRGNIQYF. CDR3 coding DNA: TGCGCCAGCAGCCAAGTCCTCGGTCGTGGAAACATTCAGTACTTC.

The chain employs TRBV6-6 and TRBJ2-3, with 11 bases identical to TRBD2. The CDR3 is made up of 15 amino acids. V trimming: 11 bases; J trimming: 7 bases; junction bases outside the gene matches: 14. Germline CDR1 is MNHNY and CDR2 is SVGAGI (reference sequence). The CDR3 DNA reads as TGTGCCGCCAAGACTAGCGGGAAGGGAGTGAATACGCAGTATTTT. This sequence encodes CAAKTSGKGVNTQYF.

The chain uses TRBV18 and TRBJ2-7, with D maybe TRBD1 (5 bases). CDR3 length: 13 residues. CDR1 and CDR2 (germline): KGHSH, LQKENI. V lost 3 bases, J lost 4 bases, and 10 bases lay in between. The CDR3 DNA sequence: TGTGCCAGCTCACCGGGGCTAGTATACGAGCAGTACTTC. It yields the protein CASSPGLVYEQYF. The variable domain in full, with the rest retrieved from reference TRBV18 and TRBJ2-7, is NAGVMQNPRHLVRRRGQEARLRCSPMKGHSHVYWYRQLPEEGLKFMVYLQKENIIDESGMPKERFSAEFPKEGPSILRIQQVVRGDSAAYFCASSPGLVYEQYFGPGTRLTVT.

This clone has more than one count but fewer than ten. The chain carries TRBV6-5 and TRBJ1-2, with 12 bases fitting TRBD1. Germline CDR1 is MNHEY and CDR2 is SVGAGI. With V trimmed by 7 bases and J by 5 bases, 5 bases remained unmatched. The CDR3 loop spans 14 amino acids. CDR3 DNA sequence: TGTGCCAGCACCCCGGGACAGGGGGCATATGGCTACACCTTC. Translation gives CASTPGQGAYGYTF.

CDR3 DNA sequence: TGTGCCAGCAGGAGACCGGGACAGGGCTCCTACGAGCAGTACTTC. Translated, it gives CASRRPGQGSYEQYF. J is TRBJ2-7 and V is TRBV28, with 9 bases fitting TRBD1. The CDR3 consists of 15 residues. J gave up 0 bases and V 6 bases, and 6 bases lay outside the gene matches. The germline gives CDR1 MDHEN, CDR2 SYDVKM.

DNA of the CDR3: TGTGCCAGTAGTGACCCAGGGGCGGGAGAGACCCAGTACTTC. Its translation is CASSDPGAGETQYF. The genes are TRBV19 and TRBJ2-5; possible D gene TRBD1, 6 bases. The V and J ends lost 5 bases and 4 bases respectively, with 14 bases between them. Germline CDR1 reads LNHDA; CDR2 reads SQIVND (reference sequence). The CDR3 contains 14 residues.

The J gene is TRBJ1-6, the V gene TRBV4-1, with 7 positions matching TRBD1. CDR1 is MGHRA and CDR2 is YSYEKL in the germline V gene. The V segment lost 7 bases and the J segment 4 bases; nucleotides outside the gene matches: 1. The CDR3 covers 13 residues. CDR3 sequence: CASTGQYNSPLHF. The CDR3 DNA follows: TGCGCCAGCACGGGACAGTATAATTCACCCCTCCACTTT.

Notes on this clone: At one end, the junction sequence differs from germline, possibly due to a read error. The CDR3 sequence is CASSLYANRNEQFF. DNA for the CDR3: TGTGCTAGCAGCTTATACGCAAACAGAAATGAGCAGTTCTTC. The chain joins TRBV7-7 to TRBJ2-1; no definite D call. Germline-derived CDR1 and CDR2 are SSHAT and FNYEAQ (reference sequence). The CDR3 consists of 14 residues.

This CDR3 is CASSPGLPRNEQYF. CDR3 nucleotide sequence: TGCGCCAGCAGCCCGGGACTGCCTCGGAACGAGCAGTACTTC. This chain connects TRBV4-3 to TRBJ2-7; a weak D match, TRBD2 (6 bases). Trimming stripped 4 bases from V and 5 bases from J, with 15 bases between. Germline V gives CDR1 LGHNA, CDR2 YSLEER. The CDR3 has 14 amino acids.

Note on this clone: In the same sample, other DNA sequences code for this CDR3. This chain connects TRBV28 to TRBJ1-1, with 7 bases matching TRBD1. Germline lookup yields CDR1 MDHEN and CDR2 SYDVKM. V lost 2 bases and J lost 4; bases outside the gene matches: 1. This CDR3 region has 13 residues. The CDR3 is CASSLQGGTEAFF. CDR3 coding DNA: TGTGCCAGCAGTTTACAGGGGGGCACTGAAGCTTTCTTT.

V is TRBV6-1 and J is TRBJ2-7; D perhaps matches TRBD2 (6 bases). CDR1 and CDR2 (germline): MNHNS, SASEGT. Trimming took off 4 bases at V and 0 bases at J, with 22 bases between the two ends. This CDR3 has 18 residues. CDR3 amino acids: CASSAYGGLEPSSYEQYF. The CDR3 DNA follows: TGTGCCAGCAGTGCTTACGGGGGACTGGAGCCAAGCTCCTACGAGCAGTACTTC.